What follows are 25 T cell receptor beta chains derived from one specimen sequenced in a study of T cell repertoires in cytomegalovirus infection. The antigens these receptors bind are not known. MiXCR, applied by TCRdb to the reads, yields one record per CDR3 protein. The data hold hundreds of thousands of distinct CDR3 sequences, with about 33% observed a single time. The sample here was cultured PBMCs, taken from culture after CMV antigen stimulation. The receptors originated from a human donor in good health (CMV status not recorded). Some clones in this sample may be carry-over from other donors' samples.

This clonotype appeared a few times. The genes are TRBV10-3 and TRBJ1-6; a possible D gene is TRBD1 (6 bases). The CDR3 spans 13 residues. The V gene lost 8 bases and the J gene lost 7 bases, with 12 bases spanning the gap. Germline CDR1 ENHRY, CDR2 SYGVKD. The CDR3 nucleotides read TGTGCCATCTCGGGACAAAACAATTCACCCCTCCACTTT. Protein: CAISGQNNSPLHF.

The sample holds a few counts of this clonotype. V gene TRBV19 combines with J gene TRBJ1-5; TRBD1 matches at 8 bases. Unmatched junction bases numbered 8, after V lost 7 bases and J lost 0 bases. Germline V lookup: CDR1 LNHDA, CDR2 SQIVND (reference sequence). The CDR3 is 16 residues long. CDR3 amino acids: CASITGGEYSNQPQHF. In nucleotides, the CDR3 is TGTGCCAGTATAACAGGGGGAGAATATAGCAATCAGCCCCAGCATTTT. Looking up the rest from reference TRBV19 and TRBJ1-5 gives the full variable domain: DGGITQSPKYLFRKEGQNVTLSCEQNLNHDAMYWYRQDPGQGLRLIYYSQIVNDFQKGDIAEGYSVSREKKESFPLTVTSAQKNPTAFYLCASITGGEYSNQPQHFGDGTRLSIL.

Many counts were recorded for this clonotype. V usage is TRBV7-2 and J usage is TRBJ1-5; the D gene is possibly TRBD1 (5 bases). Trimming removed 5 bases from V and 6 bases from J, with 14 bases in between. This CDR3 spans 14 amino acids. Per germline, CDR1 SGHTA and CDR2 FQGNSA. CDR3 loop: CASSVDRAAQPQHF. The CDR3 DNA reads TGTGCCAGCAGCGTTGACAGAGCGGCTCAGCCCCAGCATTTT.

The chain joins TRBV2 to TRBJ2-5; 8 positions match TRBD1. V lost 4 bases to trimming and J lost 2 bases; unmatched junction nucleotides: 3. The CDR3 consists of 14 residues. Germline V lookup: CDR1 SNHLY, CDR2 FYNNEI. The CDR3 nucleotides are TGTGCCAGCAGTGGGAACAGGGGGCAAGAGACCCAGTACTTC. This sequence encodes CASSGNRGQETQYF.

V gene TRBV12-3 or TRBV12-4 combines with J gene TRBJ2-5, with TRBD2 identical over 10 bases. V was clipped by 6 bases and J by 4 bases; unmatched bases: 8. The CDR3 contains 15 residues. CDR3 sequence (DNA): TGTGCCAGCAGCACCGGGACTAGCGAGCGAGAGACCCAGTACTTC. Protein product: CASSTGTSERETQYF.

The chain employs TRBV20-1 and TRBJ1-6; 8 bases fit TRBD1. Germline V gene data show CDR1 as DFQATT and CDR2 as SNEGSKA (reference sequence). V lost 0 bases and J lost 9; bases outside the gene matches: 7. The CDR3 is made up of 15 amino acids. The CDR3 sequence is CSARDLGTGGSPLHF. CDR3 nucleotide sequence: TGCAGTGCTAGAGATTTAGGGACAGGTGGTTCACCCCTCCACTTT.

The table lists this clonotype with a few counts. The chain links TRBV6-2 or TRBV6-3 to TRBJ2-5; D uncertain. The CDR3 sequence is 11 residues long. The V and J ends lost 6 bases and 5 bases respectively, with 7 bases between them. The germline gives CDR1 MNHEY, CDR2 SVGEGT. CDR3 DNA sequence: TGTGCCAGCAGACGGAAGGAGACCCAGTACTTC. This encodes CASRRKETQYF.

This rearrangement joins TRBV23-1 to TRBJ1-5; D is ambiguous. TRBV23-1 is assigned to the ORF class and has an uncertain function. CDR3 length: 16 residues. The V end was cut by 0 bases, the J end by 5 bases, with 14 bases between. The CDR3 DNA sequence: TGCGCCAGCAGTCAATCAAAGGTCCTCACTGATCAGCCCCAGCATTTT. Translation gives CASSQSKVLTDQPQHF.

CDR3 region: CASSERSIGQFF. The CDR3 coding sequence is TGTGCCAGCAGTGAGAGGTCAATAGGGCAGTTCTTC. This sequence joins TRBV2 and TRBJ2-1; no firm D call. V dropped 3 bases and J dropped 12 bases, with 12 bases sitting between them. The CDR3 spans 12 residues. The germline CDR1 and CDR2 sequences are SNHLY and FYNNEI.

The chain combines TRBV20-1 with TRBJ1-2; TRBD1 matches 12 bases. CDR3 length: 15 amino acids. J gave up 6 bases and V 7 bases, and 12 bases lay outside the gene matches. CDR1 is DFQATT and CDR2 is SNEGSKA in the germline V gene (reference sequence). CDR3 nucleotide sequence: TGCAGTGTGAGGGGGACAGGGGGCGCAGAGAATGGCTACACCTTC. It translates to CSVRGTGGAENGYTF.

The J gene is TRBJ1-2, the V gene TRBV6-5, with 8 bases fitting TRBD1. The CDR3 is made up of 12 amino acids. With V trimmed by 11 bases and J by 4 bases, 6 bases remained unmatched. Germline CDR1 is MNHEY and CDR2 is SVGAGI. CDR3 sequence (DNA): TGTGCCGCAGGGGGCTGGGGCTATGGCTACACCTTC. Encoded protein: CAAGGWGYGYTF.

The chain is built from TRBV7-4 and TRBJ2-1; D call uncertain. With 2 bases removed from V and 4 bases from J, the gap between germline ends came to 9 bases. The CDR3 is 14 residues long. Germline assignment: CDR1 SGHVT and CDR2 SQSDAQ. The CDR3 nucleotides read TGTGCCAGCAGCTTAAATAGTCCTTACAATGAGCAGTTCTTC. Its translation is CASSLNSPYNEQFF.

This clonotype has a single count. The chain links TRBV27 to TRBJ1-4, with TRBD1 as a possible D gene (5 bases). Germline CDR1 MNHEY, CDR2 SMNVEV (reference sequence). Trimming pared 4 bases from V and 5 bases from J, leaving 11 bases between. CDR3 length equals 14 residues. CDR3 DNA sequence: TGTGCCAGCAGTTATAAGGGGCAGAATGAAAAACTGTTTTTT. As protein: CASSYKGQNEKLFF.

V and J are TRBV6-2 or TRBV6-3 and TRBJ2-5, with D unresolved. This CDR3 is 15 amino acids long. The V and J ends lost 7 bases and 2 bases respectively, with 17 bases between them. Germline CDR1 is MNHEY and CDR2 is SVGEGT. CDR3 sequence reads: CASTQMTAIQETQYF. CDR3 sequence (DNA): TGTGCCAGCACCCAAATGACGGCGATTCAAGAGACCCAGTACTTC.

In its sample, this clonotype was seen once. The rearrangement links TRBV6-5 to TRBJ2-1; 9 bases are a match to TRBD2. Trimming took 4 bases from V and 9 from J; bases not matched to a gene: 10. This CDR3 contains 15 residues. Looked up from germline, CDR1 is MNHEY and CDR2 is SVGAGI. DNA for the CDR3: TGTGCCAGCAGTTCCCGCGGGAGGGCGTATCCTGAGCAGTTCTTC. Translation: CASSSRGRAYPEQFF.

Only a few counts were recorded for this clonotype. This rearrangement joins TRBV20-1 to TRBJ2-3; D uncertain. Per the germline V gene, CDR1 is DFQATT and CDR2 is SNEGSKA (reference sequence). The CDR3 consists of 12 residues. The V and J ends lost 7 bases and 5 bases respectively, with 13 bases between them. CDR3 DNA sequence: TGCAGTGGAAGAGTCCCGGGAGATACGCAGTATTTT. This translates into CSGRVPGDTQYF.

This clonotype appeared once. The CDR3 nucleotides are TGTGCCAGCAGCGGGGGACCATTCCTGGAGCTGTTTTTT. Protein sequence: CASSGGPFLELFF. The J gene is TRBJ2-2, the V gene TRBV7-6; D is perhaps TRBD1 or TRBD2 (5 bases each). Trimming took off 5 bases at V and 10 bases at J, with 14 bases between the two ends. The CDR3 is 13 amino acids. In germline, CDR1 is SGHVS, CDR2 FNYEAQ.

The CDR3 spells CASSLDPGNEQFF. In nucleotides, the CDR3 is TGTGCCAGCAGCTTGGATCCAGGCAATGAGCAGTTCTTC. V is TRBV5-6 and J is TRBJ2-1; D remains unclear. The CDR3 sequence is 13 residues long. CDR1 SGHDT and CDR2 YYEEEE come from the germline V gene. V lost 0 bases to trimming and J lost 6 bases, with 7 bases between them.

The CDR3 loop is CASSGQYSNQPQHF. As DNA, the CDR3 is TGTGCCAGTAGTGGACAGTATAGCAATCAGCCCCAGCATTTT. This chain uses TRBV19 with TRBJ1-5; the D gene is possibly TRBD1 (6 bases). Trimming removed 5 bases at V and 0 bases at J, with 8 bases between. CDR1 and CDR2 (germline): LNHDA, SQIVND (reference sequence). The CDR3 sequence is 14 residues long.

The chain links TRBV20-1 to TRBJ2-1; the match to TRBD2 covers 11 bases. The V gene end was trimmed by 6 bases and the J gene end by 9 bases; junction bases not matched to a gene: 4. CDR1 and CDR2 from the germline V gene are DFQATT and SNEGSKA (reference sequence). This CDR3 is 12 amino acids long. The CDR3 is CSARLAGFEQFF. The CDR3 DNA reads TGCAGTGCCCGACTAGCGGGGTTTGAGCAGTTCTTC.

This clonotype was detected a few times. V is TRBV12-3 or TRBV12-4 and J is TRBJ2-2; tentative D call: TRBD2 (6 bases). The CDR3 has 15 residues. The germline V and J ends were trimmed by 2 bases and 1 base, with 8 bases remaining between them. The DNA for the CDR3 is TGTGCCAGCAGTTTATGGCGGGGGAACACCGGGGAGCTGTTTTTT. It is translated as CASSLWRGNTGELFF.

J is TRBJ1-2 and V is TRBV4-1; D remains unclear. The CDR3 loop spans 15 amino acids. V lost 0 bases, J lost 4 bases, and 12 bases lay in between. Germline V gene sequence: CDR1 MGHRA, CDR2 YSYEKL. CDR3 protein: CASSQDHLDRYGYTF. The CDR3 nucleotides read TGCGCCAGCAGCCAAGACCACCTCGACCGCTATGGCTACACCTTC.

The chain links TRBV20-1 to TRBJ1-1; a weak D match, TRBD1 (6 bases). V lost 3 bases and J 8 bases, leaving 10 bases between the germline ends. Germline V lookup: CDR1 DFQATT, CDR2 SNEGSKA (reference sequence). The length of the CDR3 is 11 residues. The CDR3 is CSARRQGEAFF. CDR3 in DNA: TGCAGTGCTAGGCGGCAGGGGGAAGCTTTCTTT.

This clonotype occurred a few times. The chain couples TRBV7-2 to TRBJ1-1; tentative D call: TRBD1 (6 bases). Per germline, CDR1 SGHTA and CDR2 FQGNSA. The germline V and J ends were trimmed by 5 bases and 6 bases, with 16 bases remaining between them. CDR3 length equals 14 residues. The DNA for the CDR3 is TGTGCCAGCAGCGCCCCCGGGGGGCAGCCTGAAGCTTTCTTT. Translation gives CASSAPGGQPEAFF.

The chain combines TRBV2 with TRBJ2-5, with TRBD2 identical over 7 bases. Germline trimming cut 4 bases from V and 0 bases from J; bases unmatched to any gene: 5. The CDR3 covers 15 residues. Germline CDR1 is SNHLY and CDR2 is FYNNEI. CDR3 region: CASSGLADDQETQYF. The CDR3 DNA follows: TGTGCCAGCAGTGGGCTAGCGGACGACCAAGAGACCCAGTACTTC.